This TCR beta chain was captured in a study of shared clonotypes between healthy human individuals. Overall study results and limits: Having only a few donors restricted how much genetic and exposure-history diversity was captured.

Deletions cut 3 bases from V and 4 bases from J, with 12 bases between. Germline V CDR1 and CDR2: PRHDT, FYEKMQ (reference sequence). This CDR3 comprises 15 residues. Method: immunoSEQ multiplex PCR; TCRdb's copy keeps in-frame clones and lacks some. This table holds hundreds of thousands of clones, around 96% found once. This clone appeared once. Its antigen remains unidentified. Naive CD8 cells lacked CD45RO, underwent positive selection for CCR7 and left out terminally differentiated effector memory CD45RA+ cells. Input material: naive CD8+ T cells sorted from blood. The sequence was obtained from a woman aged 25 to 45 in good health. The gene calls are TRBV13 and TRBJ2-2; D possibly uses TRBD1 or TRBD2 (6 bases each). CDR3 DNA sequence: TGTGCCAGCAGCTTCAGGGGAGGCAGCACCGGGGAGCTGTTTTTT. Protein sequence: CASSFRGGSTGELFF.